These T cell receptor beta chains were read from a single sample in a study of radiation and T cells in renal cell carcinoma. The data were produced by immunoSEQ multiplex PCR, yet TCRdb's version contains in-frame clones alone and is incomplete. The repertoire consists of about 150,000 clones, with roughly 87% occurring once and the leading ten covering roughly 13%. The specimen was blood, collected from a patient whose treatment included radiotherapy and nephrectomy. All receptors derive from a woman between 45 and 60 years old with renal cell carcinoma. CDR3s include the opening cysteine and the closing phenylalanine or tryptophan. The D gene is left open where the match is weak. The listing skips clone size in some rows; elsewhere it reads once, few, many or a size class.

clone_size: once; d_call: TRBD1; j_call: TRBJ1-5; v_call: TRBV6-5; cdr3_nt: TGTGCCAGCAGTCGGGGACAGGGGGCGGGTCAGCCCCAGCATTTT; cdr3_aa: CASSRGQGAGQPQHF
clone_size: NA; d_call: NA; j_call: TRBJ2-7; v_call: TRBV4-3; cdr3_nt: TGCGCCAGCAGCCAGGGTCAGCCCTCCTACGAGCAGTACTTC; cdr3_aa: CASSQGQPSYEQYF
clone_size: NA; d_call: TRBD2; j_call: TRBJ2-7; v_call: TRBV7-2; cdr3_nt: TGTGCCAGCAGCTTCGGGGTAGGCGGGGGATACGAGCAGTACTTC; cdr3_aa: CASSFGVGGGYEQYF
clone_size: NA; d_call: NA; j_call: TRBJ2-3; v_call: TRBV25-1; cdr3_nt: TGTGCCAGCAGTGAGAGCCGCACAGATACGCAGTATTTT; cdr3_aa: CASSESRTDTQYF
clone_size: NA; d_call: NA; j_call: TRBJ1-1; v_call: TRBV11-1; cdr3_nt: TGTGCCAGCAGCTTGGTGGGACCGCTGAACACTGAAGCTTTCTTT; cdr3_aa: CASSLVGPLNTEAFF
clone_size: NA; d_call: NA; j_call: TRBJ1-2; v_call: TRBV2; cdr3_nt: NA; cdr3_aa: CASSKQPEQTGGFGPGAF
clone_size: NA; d_call: TRBD1; j_call: TRBJ1-2; v_call: TRBV19; cdr3_nt: TGTGCCAGTAGTATTTGGAGGGGGCGCCGGAGTCGTGGCTACACCTTC; cdr3_aa: CASSIWRGRRSRGYTF
clone_size: NA; d_call: TRBD1; j_call: TRBJ1-2; v_call: TRBV5-4; cdr3_nt: TGTGCCAGCAGACAGACAGGGGGCTTTTATGGCTACACCTTC; cdr3_aa: CASRQTGGFYGYTF
clone_size: NA; d_call: TRBD1; j_call: TRBJ1-1; v_call: TRBV6-5; cdr3_nt: TGTGCCAGCAGTTGGGACAGGGGGTTCGCTGAAGCTTTCTTT; cdr3_aa: CASSWDRGFAEAFF
clone_size: NA; d_call: TRBD1; j_call: TRBJ2-7; v_call: TRBV5-1; cdr3_nt: TGCGCCAGCAGCTTGGCCGGCCAGGGGGCCCCCTACGAGCAGTACTTC; cdr3_aa: CASSLAGQGAPYEQYF
clone_size: NA; d_call: TRBD2; j_call: TRBJ2-3; v_call: TRBV5-1; cdr3_nt: TGCGCCAGCAGCTTGTACGGGGGGACGCAGTATTTT; cdr3_aa: CASSLYGGTQYF
clone_size: NA; d_call: NA; j_call: TRBJ1-2; v_call: TRBV11-1; cdr3_nt: TGTGCCAGCAGCTCCCAGACAGTCCATGGCTACACCTTC; cdr3_aa: CASSSQTVHGYTF
clone_size: NA; d_call: TRBD1; j_call: TRBJ1-4; v_call: TRBV6-5; cdr3_nt: TGTGCCAGCAGTTACCTTTCGGGCAGGGGGGAAAAACTGTTTTTT; cdr3_aa: CASSYLSGRGEKLFF
clone_size: NA; d_call: NA; j_call: TRBJ1-1; v_call: TRBV6-5; cdr3_nt: TGTGCCAGCATCTCCGTGAACACTGAAGCTTTCTTT; cdr3_aa: CASISVNTEAFF
clone_size: NA; d_call: NA; j_call: TRBJ1-4; v_call: TRBV7-9; cdr3_nt: TGTGCCAGCAGCGATCTACACGGAGAAAAACTGTTTTTT; cdr3_aa: CASSDLHGEKLFF
clone_size: NA; d_call: TRBD1; j_call: TRBJ1-3; v_call: TRBV7-2; cdr3_nt: TGTGCCAGCACCCTTGACAGGGCGGACACCATATATTTT; cdr3_aa: CASTLDRADTIYF
clone_size: NA; d_call: NA; j_call: TRBJ2-3; v_call: TRBV4-3; cdr3_nt: TGCGCCAGCAGCCAAGAAGGGGAGGTGACAGATACGCAGTATTTT; cdr3_aa: CASSQEGEVTDTQYF
clone_size: NA; d_call: TRBD1; j_call: TRBJ1-1; v_call: TRBV7-8; cdr3_nt: TGTGCCAGCAGCTGGGAGACAGGGGGGAACACTGAAGCTTTCTTT; cdr3_aa: CASSWETGGNTEAFF
clone_size: NA; d_call: NA; j_call: TRBJ2-3; v_call: TRBV6-5; cdr3_nt: TGTGCCACGTTAACTGGCACAGATACGCAGTATTTT; cdr3_aa: CATLTGTDTQYF
clone_size: NA; d_call: TRBD2; j_call: TRBJ2-2; v_call: TRBV7-2; cdr3_nt: TGTGCCAGCAGCTTAGGGTTATCATCGGGGGGACTAACCGGGGAGCTGTTTTTT; cdr3_aa: CASSLGLSSGGLTGELFF
clone_size: NA; d_call: NA; j_call: TRBJ1-2; v_call: TRBV2; cdr3_nt: TGTGCCAGCAGTGAAGCTACGGCAGGAGGCTATGGCTACACCTTC; cdr3_aa: CASSEATAGGYGYTF
clone_size: NA; d_call: TRBD1; j_call: TRBJ2-1; v_call: TRBV7-9; cdr3_nt: TGTGCCAGCAGCTTCGAACCGGGACAGGGGGGGAGTGAGCAGTTCTTC; cdr3_aa: CASSFEPGQGGSEQFF